Below, 15 T cell receptor beta chains from the same sample are listed, as sequenced in a study of blood T cell repertoires in COVID-19. Only in-frame clones appear in the TCRdb table, and some are missing; sequencing was by immunoSEQ multiplex PCR. The table lists about 76,000 clones, 90% of them singletons. Material for sequencing was peripheral blood. The receptors shown here come from a woman in her forties or fifties in a cohort sampled during active COVID-19.

This chain connects TRBV28 to TRBJ2-1; 9 nucleotides align to TRBD1. Germline values: CDR1 MDHEN, CDR2 SYDVKM. Germline trimming cut 8 bases from V and 5 bases from J; bases unmatched to any gene: 13. There are 16 residues in the CDR3. Written as DNA, the CDR3 is TGTGCCAGCCTTTCCGTGACACAGGGGGCAAACAATGAGCAGTTCTTC. Its protein is CASLSVTQGANNEQFF.

The CDR3, as DNA: TGTGCCAGCAGTTACTCGGGACTAGCGGGAGGTGGGGAGCTGTTTTTT. This encodes CASSYSGLAGGGELFF. The V gene is TRBV6-6, the J gene TRBJ2-2; TRBD2 aligns across 15 bases. V trimming: 0 bases; J trimming: 8 bases; junction bases outside the gene matches: 1. Germline assignment: CDR1 MNHNY and CDR2 SVGAGI (reference sequence). The length of the CDR3 is 16 residues.

The rearrangement joins TRBV9 to TRBJ1-1; TRBD1 matches at 7 bases. Unmatched junction bases numbered 4, after V lost 4 bases and J lost 1 base. In germline, CDR1 is SGDLS, CDR2 YYNGEE. The length of the CDR3 is 14 residues. This CDR3 reads CASSSRQGNTEAFF. The CDR3 bases are TGTGCCAGCAGCTCCAGACAGGGGAACACTGAAGCTTTCTTT.

This clone was counted between two and nine times. V is TRBV10-3 and J is TRBJ2-7; D possibly corresponds to TRBD2 (5 bases). The CDR3 totals 12 residues. The V end lost 2 bases, the J end lost 3 bases, and 5 bases lay between the germline ends. Germline V CDR1 and CDR2: ENHRY, SYGVKD. In DNA, the CDR3 is TGTGCCATCAGTGAGCGGGACTACGAGCAGTACTTC. This encodes CAISERDYEQYF.

The chain combines TRBV25-1 with TRBJ2-2, with D possibly matching TRBD1 (6 bases). With 4 bases removed from V and 4 bases from J, the gap between germline ends came to 16 bases. Germline CDR1 and CDR2: MGHDK and SYGVNS. This CDR3 spans 16 amino acids. The CDR3 sequence is CASSVTGIPPTGELFF. As DNA, the CDR3 is TGTGCCAGCAGTGTTACAGGGATACCCCCCACCGGGGAGCTGTTTTTT.

The chain joins TRBV5-1 to TRBJ1-1, with 8 bases fitting TRBD1. With 2 bases clipped from V and 7 bases from J, the junction kept 7 bases outside the gene matches. The CDR3 has 14 residues. Germline V CDR1 and CDR2: SGHRS, YFSETQ. DNA of the CDR3: TGCGCCAGCAGCTTACAGGGGGATAATGATGAAGCTTTCTTT. Protein sequence: CASSLQGDNDEAFF.

The V call is TRBV28, the J call TRBJ2-3; 7 bases map to TRBD1. The V gene end was trimmed by 5 bases and the J gene end by 2 bases; junction bases not matched to a gene: 10. Per germline, CDR1 MDHEN and CDR2 SYDVKM. This CDR3 is built from 16 residues. CDR3 sequence: CASSPWTGQDTDTQYF. Written as DNA, the CDR3 is TGTGCCAGCAGTCCCTGGACAGGACAAGACACAGATACGCAGTATTTT.

V is TRBV5-5 and J is TRBJ1-2; 7 bases map to TRBD1. This CDR3 has 16 residues. CDR1 SGHKS and CDR2 YYEKEE come from the germline V gene (reference sequence). The junction had 12 bases not matched to a gene; V was cut back by 5 bases and J by 2 bases. The CDR3: CASSNLRQGLNYGYTF. The CDR3 nucleotides are TGTGCCAGCAGTAACCTCAGACAGGGTTTAAACTATGGCTACACCTTC. The whole variable domain, filled in from reference TRBV5-5 and TRBJ1-2, reads DAGVTQSPTHLIKTRGQQVTLRCSPISGHKSVSWYQQVLGQGPQFIFQYYEKEERGRGNFPDRFSARQFPNYSSELNVNALLLGDSALYLCASSNLRQGLNYGYTFGSGTRLTVV.

The chain carries TRBV7-9 and TRBJ2-4, with TRBD1 identical over 9 bases. J lost 6 bases, V lost 1 base, and 4 bases had no gene match. This CDR3 has 15 residues. Germline loops: CDR1 SEHNR, CDR2 FQNEAQ (reference sequence). The CDR3 DNA is TGTGCCAGCAGCTTAGAGACAGGGGGAGGAAACATTCAGTACTTC. Translating it yields CASSLETGGGNIQYF. Looking up the rest from reference TRBV7-9 and TRBJ2-4 gives the full variable domain: DTGVSQNPRHKITKRGQNVTFRCDPISEHNRLYWYRQTLGQGPEFLTYFQNEAQLEKSRLLSDRFSAERPKGSFSTLEIQRTEQGDSAMYLCASSLETGGGNIQYFGAGTRLSVL.

The genes are TRBV4-1 and TRBJ2-1; no definite D call. This CDR3 contains 16 residues. CDR1 is MGHRA and CDR2 is YSYEKL in the germline V gene. V was trimmed by 1 base and J by 5 bases, leaving 15 bases between them. The CDR3 bases are TGCGCCAGCAGCCAAGCAAGTCTAAACCGCAACAATGAGCAGTTCTTC. Protein product: CASSQASLNRNNEQFF.

V usage is TRBV12-5 and J usage is TRBJ2-3, with TRBD2 as a possible D gene (6 bases). The V and J ends lost 5 bases and 3 bases respectively, with 12 bases between them. The CDR3 consists of 14 residues. Germline V gene data show CDR1 as LGHNT and CDR2 as FRNRAP. The CDR3 sequence: CASGLGDFTDTQYF. CDR3 in DNA: TGTGCTAGTGGTCTAGGGGACTTTACAGATACGCAGTATTTT.

A note on this clone: A junction end diverges from the germline sequence, so it may reflect a read error. J is TRBJ2-2 and V is TRBV15; possibly TRBD1 for D (6 bases). This CDR3 comprises 17 residues. Germline CDR1 and CDR2: LNHNV and YYDKDF (reference sequence). The CDR3 reads CATSRDRGNRNTGELFF. The CDR3 bases are TGTGCCACCAGTAGAGATAGGGGGAACCGGAACACCGGGGAGCTGTTTTTT.

This chain links TRBV2 with TRBJ2-1, with D tentatively TRBD2 (6 bases). The V end lost 11 bases, the J end lost 9 bases, and 17 bases lay between the germline ends. The CDR3 sequence is 12 residues long. Germline V gives CDR1 SNHLY, CDR2 FYNNEI. CDR3 loop: CAGHTGLGEQFF. CDR3 in DNA: TGTGCCGGCCACACGGGACTCGGTGAGCAGTTCTTC.

The V gene is TRBV28, the J gene TRBJ2-3; 14 bases are shared with TRBD2. CDR3 length: 19 amino acids. The trim removed 2 bases at V and 3 bases at J, leaving 10 bases unmatched. In germline, CDR1 is MDHEN, CDR2 SYDVKM. This CDR3 is CASSLRLAGGRGGTDTQYF. The CDR3 bases are TGTGCCAGCAGTTTAAGACTAGCGGGAGGGCGTGGAGGGACAGATACGCAGTATTTT.

The chain recombines TRBV6-2 or TRBV6-3 with TRBJ1-5; 8 bases map to TRBD1. The CDR3 runs to 13 residues. The germline gives CDR1 MNHEY, CDR2 SVGEGT. After removal of 0 bases from V and 15 bases from J, the junction contained 7 bases not matched to a gene. The CDR3 DNA reads as TGTGCCAGCAGTTACTCGACAGGGGATTCTTGGCATTTT. This sequence encodes CASSYSTGDSWHF.